At least ten counts were recorded for the clone carrying this T cell receptor beta chain. Its antigen is unidentified. The observed sequence ends 3 residues before the CDR3 terminus, with the missing tail filled in from the germline J gene. The data are from a study of T cell clonality in common variable immunodeficiency. The CDR3 contains 15 residues. The V and J ends lost 0 bases and 5 bases respectively, with 10 bases between them. Germline V gene data show CDR1 as SGHTA and CDR2 as FQGTGA. Overall study findings and caveats: Authors noted CVID clonality's cause needs subpopulation repertoire sequencing. Fewer TCRbeta clones were shared among CVID subjects than controls.

This table comes from immunoSEQ multiplex PCR, and its TCRdb copy is limited to in-frame clones, with some not included. The repertoire has approximately 75,000 clones, none seen only once; the ten largest take approximately 0.84%. The chain joins TRBV7-3 to TRBJ2-2, with D perhaps matching TRBD2 (6 bases). The sample was peripheral blood mononuclear cells. The origin of this receptor is a person between 18 and 69 years old in good health. CDR3 DNA (partial): TGTGCCAGCAGCTTAACGGGACTGGGGACCGGGGAG. Its protein is CASSLTGLGTGE. The whole CDR3 sequence reads CASSLTGLGTGELFF.